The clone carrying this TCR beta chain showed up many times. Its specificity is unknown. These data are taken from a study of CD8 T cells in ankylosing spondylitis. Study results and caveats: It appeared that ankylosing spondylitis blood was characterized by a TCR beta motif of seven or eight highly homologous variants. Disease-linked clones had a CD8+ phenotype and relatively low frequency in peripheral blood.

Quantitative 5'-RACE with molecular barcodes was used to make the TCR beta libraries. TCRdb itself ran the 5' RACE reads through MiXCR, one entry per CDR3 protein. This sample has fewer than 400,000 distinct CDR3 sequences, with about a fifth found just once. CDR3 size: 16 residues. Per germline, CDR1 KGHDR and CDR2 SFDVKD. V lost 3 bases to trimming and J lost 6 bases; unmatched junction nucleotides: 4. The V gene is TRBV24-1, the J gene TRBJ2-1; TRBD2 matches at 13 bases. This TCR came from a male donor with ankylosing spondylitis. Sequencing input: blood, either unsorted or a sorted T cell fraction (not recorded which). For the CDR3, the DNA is TGTGCCACCAGTGATCATGGACTAGCGGGAGTCAATGAGCAGTTCTTC. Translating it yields CATSDHGLAGVNEQFF.